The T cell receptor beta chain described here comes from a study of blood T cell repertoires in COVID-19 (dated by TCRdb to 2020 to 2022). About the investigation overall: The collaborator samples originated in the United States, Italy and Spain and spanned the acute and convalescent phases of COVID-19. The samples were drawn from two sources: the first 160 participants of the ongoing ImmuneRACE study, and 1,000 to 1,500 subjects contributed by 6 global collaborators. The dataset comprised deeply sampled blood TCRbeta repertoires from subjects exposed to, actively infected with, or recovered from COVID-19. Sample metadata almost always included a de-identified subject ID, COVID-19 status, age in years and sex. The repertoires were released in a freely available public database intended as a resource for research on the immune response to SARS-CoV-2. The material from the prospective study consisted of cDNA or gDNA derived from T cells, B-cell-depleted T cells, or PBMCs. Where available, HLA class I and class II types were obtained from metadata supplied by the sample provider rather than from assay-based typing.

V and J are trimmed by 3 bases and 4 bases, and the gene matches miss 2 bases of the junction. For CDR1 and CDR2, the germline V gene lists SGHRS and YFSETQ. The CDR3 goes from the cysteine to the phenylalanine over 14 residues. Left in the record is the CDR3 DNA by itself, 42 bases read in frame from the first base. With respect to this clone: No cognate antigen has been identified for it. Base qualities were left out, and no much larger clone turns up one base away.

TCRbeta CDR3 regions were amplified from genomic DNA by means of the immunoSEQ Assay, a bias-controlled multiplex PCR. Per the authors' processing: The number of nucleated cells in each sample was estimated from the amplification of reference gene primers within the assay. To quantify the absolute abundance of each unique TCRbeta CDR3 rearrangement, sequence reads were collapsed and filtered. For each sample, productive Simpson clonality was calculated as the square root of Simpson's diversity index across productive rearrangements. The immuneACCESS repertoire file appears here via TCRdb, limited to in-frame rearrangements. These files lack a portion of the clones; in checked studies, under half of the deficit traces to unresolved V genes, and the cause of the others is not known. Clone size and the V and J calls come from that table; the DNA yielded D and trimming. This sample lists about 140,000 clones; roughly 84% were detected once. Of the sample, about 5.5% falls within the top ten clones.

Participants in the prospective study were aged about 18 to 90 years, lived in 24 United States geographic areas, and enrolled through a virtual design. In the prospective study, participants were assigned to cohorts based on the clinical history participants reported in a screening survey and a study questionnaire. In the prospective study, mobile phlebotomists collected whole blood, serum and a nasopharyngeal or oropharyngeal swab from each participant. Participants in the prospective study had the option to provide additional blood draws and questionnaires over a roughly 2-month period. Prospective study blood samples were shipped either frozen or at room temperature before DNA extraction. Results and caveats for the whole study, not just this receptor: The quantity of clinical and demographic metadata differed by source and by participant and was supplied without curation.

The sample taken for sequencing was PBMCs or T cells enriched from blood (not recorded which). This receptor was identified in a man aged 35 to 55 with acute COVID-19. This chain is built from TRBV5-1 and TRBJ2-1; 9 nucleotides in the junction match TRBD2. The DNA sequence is TGCGCCAGCAGCTCGGGACTAGCATACAATGAGCAGTTCTTC. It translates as CASSSGLAYNEQFF.